Described below is a single TCR beta chain sequence and its context. Its antigen is not yet known. No per-base quality is available; no much larger clone lies one base away. This sample is drawn from a study of shared clonotypes between healthy human individuals (dated by TCRdb to the early 2020s). Turning to the overall study: The cohort comprised a couple of women and three men aged 18 to 49 years. To increase sequencing depth and limit assay-specific biases, TCR repertoire library preparation and sequencing were carried out by different laboratories using diverse techniques. Leukapheresis yielded between about 0.8 and 9.5 billion PBMCs per donor. The study deeply sequenced blood TCR repertoires of about five healthy adults to estimate repertoire size and the extent of clonotype sharing between individuals. Per donor, three plates each were used for CD4 naive and CD4 memory, two for CD8 naive, and one for CD8 memory. Beyond this particular receptor, the publication reports: Higher generation probabilities were observed for clonotypes shared by all four sorted-subset donors than for non-shared clonotypes. About 5% of naive CD4, 3% to 3.5% of naive CD8, approximately 2.2% of memory CD4, and over 0.35% of memory CD8 clonotypes were shared across several donors. Estimated clonotype richness was generally larger for naive than for memory subsets. Incomplete sequencing was indicated by rarefaction of sorted-subset datasets, despite the large sequencing depth. Based on pairwise subsampling, the degree of clonotype sharing among donors was expected to be affected by sequencing depth. Sampling was restricted to blood, and TCR repertoires in tissues likely differ from the TCR repertoires found in blood. The small number of donors limited the genetic and exposure-history diversity represented.

TCR CDR3 regions were amplified from genomic DNA by multiplex PCR using the deep immunoSEQ assay. For each cell subset, the extracted genomic DNA was distributed evenly across all wells of several immunoSEQ 96-well plates, and each plate served as one replicate. For sorted subsets, 200 to 250 ng of genomic DNA, equivalent to about 30,000 T cell genomes, went into each replicate PCR. Purified libraries were quantified with a Qubit 3.0 fluorometer, sized on a Bioanalyzer 2100, and re-quantified with the KAPA Library Quantification kit. Every immunoSEQ 96-well plate was sequenced on a dedicated single-read 150-cycle Illumina NextSeq 550 flow cell. The study's own analysis went as follows. Because only junctional sequences without quality scores were contained in the immunoSEQ output, filtering matching that applied to full-length reads could not be performed. To assign V/J genes and CDR3, sequences were annotated against IMGT germline references using PyIR, a Python wrapper for IgBLAST v1.9. Reads with weak V/J assignments (E-value above 1e-6), missing CDR3, stop codons, out-of-frame junctions, or ambiguous translated residues were removed. A V3J clonotype was defined by an identical inferred V gene, J gene, and CDR3 amino acid sequence. To compute the percentage overlap between repertoires, the number of shared unique clonotypes was divided by the size of the smaller repertoire. Repertoire richness was assessed with RTK rarefaction, the Chao1 estimator, and Recon v2.1 estimates of unobserved clonotypes. Generation probabilities were computed with OLGA for all TCRbeta clonotypes obtained by the gDNA method from a few donors. In TCRdb, the immuneACCESS table is reduced to in-frame sequences with V and J assigned. These tables do not hold every clone; where another copy was compared, an unresolved V gene accounts for under half, and the others remain unexplained. V and J calls and clone size are as listed in that table; D and trimming were resolved from the DNA. The sample table shows roughly 2,300,000 clones, and about nine tenths are seen once. 0.37% of the sample rests with the top ten.

Donors were healthy HIV-negative adults with no recently reported acute infections or vaccinations. All donors were Caucasian adults living in Nashville, Tennessee, USA. CD4+ T cells were enriched by magnetic negative selection, after which naive cells were positively selected on CD45RA and the negative fraction was taken as the memory subset. Blood was collected by leukapheresis, and PBMCs were isolated by Ficoll-Histopaque density gradient centrifugation and then cryopreserved in liquid nitrogen vapor phase. Analytical flow cytometry was used to check the purity and quantity of every magnetically sorted T cell population. Each sorted fraction had its genomic DNA isolated and then quantified by UV absorbance on a Nanodrop 2000c. Its CDR3 holds 16 amino acids, cysteine through phenylalanine. The DNA shown is the 48-base CDR3, in frame from base 1. V is trimmed back by 3 bases and J by 6 bases, and the junction contains 7 bases that no gene match accounts for. CDR1 and CDR2 (SGHAT, FQNNGV) derive from the germline V gene.

Sequencing was done on a sample of naive CD4+ T cells from PBMCs. The intended sense of this specimen's cell subset or site label: CD45RA+ positively selected. The sequence was obtained from a man younger than 30 in good health. Some clones in this sample may be carry-over from other donors' samples. The sequence joins TRBV11-2 to TRBJ1-5; TRBD1 agrees with 11 junctional bases. For the CDR3, the sequence is CASSLGQGGTGQPQHF. The DNA is TGTGCCAGCAGCTTGGGACAGGGGGGCACGGGTCAGCCCCAGCATTTT.